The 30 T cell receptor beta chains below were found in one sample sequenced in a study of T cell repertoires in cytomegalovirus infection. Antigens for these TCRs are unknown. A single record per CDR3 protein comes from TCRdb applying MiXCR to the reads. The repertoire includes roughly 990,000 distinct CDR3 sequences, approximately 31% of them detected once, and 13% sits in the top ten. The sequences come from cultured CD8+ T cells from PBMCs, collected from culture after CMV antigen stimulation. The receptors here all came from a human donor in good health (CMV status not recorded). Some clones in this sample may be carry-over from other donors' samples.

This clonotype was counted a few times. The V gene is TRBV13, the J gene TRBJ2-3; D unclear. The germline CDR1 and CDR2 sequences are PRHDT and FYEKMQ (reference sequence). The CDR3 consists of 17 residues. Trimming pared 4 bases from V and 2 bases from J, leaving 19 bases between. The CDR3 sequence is CASSSEKNRLTTDTQYF. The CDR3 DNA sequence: TGTGCCAGCAGCTCCGAAAAAAACAGACTGACCACAGATACGCAGTATTTT.

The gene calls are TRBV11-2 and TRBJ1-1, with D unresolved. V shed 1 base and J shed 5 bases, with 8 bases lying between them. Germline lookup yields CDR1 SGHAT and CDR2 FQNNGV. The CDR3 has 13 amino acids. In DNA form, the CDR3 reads TGTGCCAGCAGCTTAGCTTCGGCTACTGAAGCTTTCTTT. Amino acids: CASSLASATEAFF. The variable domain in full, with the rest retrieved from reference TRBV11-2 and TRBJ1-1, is EAGVAQSPRYKIIEKRQSVAFWCNPISGHATLYWYQQILGQGPKLLIQFQNNGVVDDSQLPKDRFSAERLKGVDSTLKIQPAKLEDSAVYLCASSLASATEAFFGQGTRLTVV.

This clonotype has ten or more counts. This CDR3 reads CASSSNNNEQFF. DNA for the CDR3: TGTGCCAGCAGCAGTAATAACAATGAGCAGTTCTTC. The J gene is TRBJ2-1, the V gene TRBV7-6; D is unresolved. Germline CDR1 reads SGHVS; CDR2 reads FNYEAQ. The ends were cut back, 5 bases at V and 5 bases at J, with 7 bases in the middle. This CDR3 contains 12 residues. The whole variable domain, filled in from reference TRBV7-6 and TRBJ2-1, reads GAGVSQSPRYKVTKRGQDVALRCDPISGHVSLYWYRQALGQGPEFLTYFNYEAQQDKSGLPNDRFSAERPEGSISTLTIQRTEQRDSAMYRCASSSNNNEQFFGPGTRLTVL.

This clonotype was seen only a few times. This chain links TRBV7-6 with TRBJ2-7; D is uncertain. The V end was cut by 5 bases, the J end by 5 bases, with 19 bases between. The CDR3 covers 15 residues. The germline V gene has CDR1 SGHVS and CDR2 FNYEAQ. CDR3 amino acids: CASSPVRLGKNEQYF. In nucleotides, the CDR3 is TGTGCCAGCAGCCCGGTACGGCTCGGTAAAAACGAGCAGTACTTC.

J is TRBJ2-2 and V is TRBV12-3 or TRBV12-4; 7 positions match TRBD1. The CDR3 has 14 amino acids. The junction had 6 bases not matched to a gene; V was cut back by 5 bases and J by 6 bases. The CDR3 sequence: CASSIQGTPGELFF. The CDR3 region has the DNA TGTGCCAGCAGTATACAGGGGACCCCCGGGGAGCTGTTTTTT.

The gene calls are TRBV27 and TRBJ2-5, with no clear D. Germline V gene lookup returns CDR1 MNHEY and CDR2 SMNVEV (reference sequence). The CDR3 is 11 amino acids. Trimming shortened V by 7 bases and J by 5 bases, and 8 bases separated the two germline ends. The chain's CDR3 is CASIERETQYF. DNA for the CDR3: TGTGCCAGCATAGAACGGGAGACCCAGTACTTC.

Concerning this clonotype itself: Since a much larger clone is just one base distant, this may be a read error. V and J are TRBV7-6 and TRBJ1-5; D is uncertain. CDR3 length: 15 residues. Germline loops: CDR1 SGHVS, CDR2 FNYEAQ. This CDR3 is CANSLLGKGSQPQHF. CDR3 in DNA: TGTGCCAACAGCCTCCTGGGCAAGGGTAGTCAGCCCCAGCATTTT.

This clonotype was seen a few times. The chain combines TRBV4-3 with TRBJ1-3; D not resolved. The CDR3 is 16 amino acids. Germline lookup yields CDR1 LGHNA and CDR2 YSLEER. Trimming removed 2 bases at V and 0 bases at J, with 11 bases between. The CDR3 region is CASSQFGVFSGNTIYF. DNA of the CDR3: TGCGCCAGCAGCCAATTCGGGGTCTTCTCTGGAAACACCATATATTTT.

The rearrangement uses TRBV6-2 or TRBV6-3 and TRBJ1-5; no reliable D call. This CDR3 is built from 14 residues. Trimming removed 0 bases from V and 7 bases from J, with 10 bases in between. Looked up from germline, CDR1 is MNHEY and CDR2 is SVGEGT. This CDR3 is CASSYSQVEQPQHF. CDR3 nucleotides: TGTGCCAGCAGTTACTCCCAGGTAGAGCAGCCCCAGCATTTT.

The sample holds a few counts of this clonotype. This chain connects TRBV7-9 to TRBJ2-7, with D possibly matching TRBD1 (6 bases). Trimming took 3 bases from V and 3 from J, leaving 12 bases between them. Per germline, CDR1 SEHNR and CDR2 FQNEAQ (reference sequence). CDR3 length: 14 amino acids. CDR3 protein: CASSLAGQRYEQYF. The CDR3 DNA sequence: TGTGCCAGCAGCTTGGCAGGACAGCGCTACGAGCAGTACTTC.

DNA of the CDR3: TGTGCCAGTAGCTACGGCGACGAAACCTACGAGCAGTACTTC. Translated: CASSYGDETYEQYF. The rearrangement uses TRBV19 and TRBJ2-7; D gene ambiguous. Germline V CDR1 and CDR2: LNHDA, SQIVND (reference sequence). The V and J ends lost 6 bases and 2 bases respectively, with 14 bases between them. The length of the CDR3 is 14 residues.

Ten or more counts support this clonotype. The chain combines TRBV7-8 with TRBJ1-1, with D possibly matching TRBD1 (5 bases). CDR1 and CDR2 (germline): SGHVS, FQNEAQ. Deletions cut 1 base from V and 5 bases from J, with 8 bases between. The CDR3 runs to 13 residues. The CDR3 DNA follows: TGTGCCAGCAGCTTAGAGCAGGGAACTGAAGCTTTCTTT. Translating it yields CASSLEQGTEAFF.

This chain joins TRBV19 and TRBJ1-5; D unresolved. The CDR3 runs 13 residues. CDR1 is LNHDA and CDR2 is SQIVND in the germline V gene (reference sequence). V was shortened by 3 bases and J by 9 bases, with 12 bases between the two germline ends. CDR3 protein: CASSIGTPRPQHF. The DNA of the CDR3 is TGTGCCAGTAGTATTGGAACACCTCGGCCCCAGCATTTT.

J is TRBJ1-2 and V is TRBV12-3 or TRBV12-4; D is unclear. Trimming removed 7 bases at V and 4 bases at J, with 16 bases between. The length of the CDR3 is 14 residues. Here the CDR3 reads CASTMFGSLYGYTF. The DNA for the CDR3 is TGTGCCAGCACCATGTTTGGCAGCCTCTATGGCTACACCTTC.

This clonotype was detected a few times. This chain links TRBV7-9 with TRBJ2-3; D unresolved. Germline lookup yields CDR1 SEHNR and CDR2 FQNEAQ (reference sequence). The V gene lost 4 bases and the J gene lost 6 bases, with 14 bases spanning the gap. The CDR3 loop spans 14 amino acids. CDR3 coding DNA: TGTGCCAGCAGCTCAAGCCAGAACCCGGATACGCAGTATTTT. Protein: CASSSSQNPDTQYF.

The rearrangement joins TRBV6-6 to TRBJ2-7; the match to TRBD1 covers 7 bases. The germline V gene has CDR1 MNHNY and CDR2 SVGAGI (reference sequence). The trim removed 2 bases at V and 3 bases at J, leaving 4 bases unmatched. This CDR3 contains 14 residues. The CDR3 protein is CASSYGQVYYEQYF. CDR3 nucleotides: TGTGCCAGCAGTTACGGACAGGTATACTACGAGCAGTACTTC.

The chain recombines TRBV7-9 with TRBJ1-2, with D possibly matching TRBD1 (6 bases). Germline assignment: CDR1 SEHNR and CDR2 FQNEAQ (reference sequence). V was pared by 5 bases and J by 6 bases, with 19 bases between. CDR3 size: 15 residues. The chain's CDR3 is CASSTTDRHNNGYTF. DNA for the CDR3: TGTGCCAGCAGCACCACGGACAGACACAATAATGGCTACACCTTC.

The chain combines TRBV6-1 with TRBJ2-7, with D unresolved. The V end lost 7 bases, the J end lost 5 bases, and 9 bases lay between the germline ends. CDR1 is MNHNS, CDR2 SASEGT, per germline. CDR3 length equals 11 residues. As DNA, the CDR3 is TGTGCCAGCACGAGAAACCACGAGCAGTACTTC. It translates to CASTRNHEQYF.

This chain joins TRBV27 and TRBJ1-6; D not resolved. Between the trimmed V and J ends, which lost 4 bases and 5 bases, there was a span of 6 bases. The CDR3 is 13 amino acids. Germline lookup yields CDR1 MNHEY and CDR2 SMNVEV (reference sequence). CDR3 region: CASSSYDNSPLHF. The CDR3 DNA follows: TGTGCCAGCAGTTCCTACGATAATTCACCCCTCCACTTT.

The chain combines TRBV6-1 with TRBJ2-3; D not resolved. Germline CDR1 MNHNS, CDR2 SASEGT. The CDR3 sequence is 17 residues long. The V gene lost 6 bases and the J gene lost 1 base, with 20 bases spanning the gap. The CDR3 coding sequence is TGTGCCAGCAGGGCTACTTACAAGGCTAAGCGCACAGATACGCAGTATTTT. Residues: CASRATYKAKRTDTQYF.

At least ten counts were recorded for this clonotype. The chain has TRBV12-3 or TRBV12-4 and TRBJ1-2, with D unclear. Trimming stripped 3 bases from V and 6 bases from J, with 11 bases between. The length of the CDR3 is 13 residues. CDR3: CASSFNPGDGYTF. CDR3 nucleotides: TGTGCCAGCAGTTTTAATCCCGGCGATGGCTACACCTTC.

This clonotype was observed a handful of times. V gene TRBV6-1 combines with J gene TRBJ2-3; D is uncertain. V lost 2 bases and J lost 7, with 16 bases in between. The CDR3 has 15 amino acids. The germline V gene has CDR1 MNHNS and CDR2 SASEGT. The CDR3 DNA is TGTGCCAGCAGTGAACCCGGTGGGGTCGGGTATACGCAGTATTTT. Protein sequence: CASSEPGGVGYTQYF.

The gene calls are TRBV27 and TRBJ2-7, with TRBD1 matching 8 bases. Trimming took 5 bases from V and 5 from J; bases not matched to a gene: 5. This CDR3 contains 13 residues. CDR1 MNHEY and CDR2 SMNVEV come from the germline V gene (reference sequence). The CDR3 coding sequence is TGTGCCAGCAGTAGGGACAGGTGGAACGAGCAGTACGTC. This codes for CASSRDRWNEQYV.

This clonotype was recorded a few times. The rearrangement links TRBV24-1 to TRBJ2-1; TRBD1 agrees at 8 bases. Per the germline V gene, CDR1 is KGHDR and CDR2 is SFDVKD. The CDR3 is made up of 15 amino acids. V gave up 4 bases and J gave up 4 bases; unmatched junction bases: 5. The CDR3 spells CATSERQGRYNEQFF. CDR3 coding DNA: TGTGCCACCAGTGAAAGACAGGGGCGGTACAATGAGCAGTTCTTC.

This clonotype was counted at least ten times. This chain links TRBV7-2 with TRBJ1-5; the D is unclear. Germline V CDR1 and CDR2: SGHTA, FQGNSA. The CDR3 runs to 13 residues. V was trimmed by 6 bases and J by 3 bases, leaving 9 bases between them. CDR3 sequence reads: CASSLHPNQPQHF. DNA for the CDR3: TGTGCCAGCAGTCTCCACCCCAATCAGCCCCAGCATTTT. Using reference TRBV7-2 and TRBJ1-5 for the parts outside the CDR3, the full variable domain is GAGVSQSPSNKVTEKGKDVELRCDPISGHTALYWYRQSLGQGLEFLIYFQGNSAPDKSGLPSDRFSAERTGGSVSTLTIQRTQQEDSAVYLCASSLHPNQPQHFGDGTRLSIL.

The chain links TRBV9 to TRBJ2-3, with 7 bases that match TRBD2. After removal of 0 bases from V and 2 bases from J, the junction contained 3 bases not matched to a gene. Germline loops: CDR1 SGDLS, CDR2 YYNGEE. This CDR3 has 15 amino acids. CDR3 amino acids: CASSVERGTTDTQYF. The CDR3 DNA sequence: TGTGCCAGCAGCGTAGAGCGGGGTACCACAGATACGCAGTATTTT.

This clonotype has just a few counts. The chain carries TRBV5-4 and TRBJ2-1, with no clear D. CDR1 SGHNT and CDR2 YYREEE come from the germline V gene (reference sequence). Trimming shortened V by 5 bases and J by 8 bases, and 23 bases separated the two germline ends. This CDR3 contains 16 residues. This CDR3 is CASRVVGTNVGDEQFF. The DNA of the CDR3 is TGTGCCAGCAGAGTTGTAGGAACCAACGTAGGAGATGAGCAGTTCTTC.

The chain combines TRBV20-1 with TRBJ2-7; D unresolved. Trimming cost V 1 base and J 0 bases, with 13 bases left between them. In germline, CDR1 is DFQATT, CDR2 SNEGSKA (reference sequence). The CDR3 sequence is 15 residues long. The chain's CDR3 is CSARGGPGFSYEQYV. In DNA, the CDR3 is TGCAGTGCTAGAGGAGGCCCAGGATTCTCCTACGAGCAGTACGTC.

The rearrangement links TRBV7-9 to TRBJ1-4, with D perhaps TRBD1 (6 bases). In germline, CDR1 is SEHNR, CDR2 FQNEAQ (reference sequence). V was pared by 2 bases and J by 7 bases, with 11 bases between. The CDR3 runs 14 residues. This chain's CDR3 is CASSLSGGVEKLFF. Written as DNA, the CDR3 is TGTGCCAGCAGCTTATCCGGGGGCGTTGAAAAACTGTTTTTT.

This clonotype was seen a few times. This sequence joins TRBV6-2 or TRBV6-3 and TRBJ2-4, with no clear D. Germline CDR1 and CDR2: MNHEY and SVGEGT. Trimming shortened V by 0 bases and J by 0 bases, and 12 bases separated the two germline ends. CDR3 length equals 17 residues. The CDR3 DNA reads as TGTGCCAGCAGTTACTCCGGCAGCCAACTAGCCAAAAACATTCAGTACTTC. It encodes CASSYSGSQLAKNIQYF.